Below are 14 T cell receptor beta chains sequenced from a single sample in a study of shared clonotypes between healthy human individuals. Data came from immunoSEQ multiplex PCR; TCRdb stores just in-frame clones and leaves some out. The table has about 1.5 million clones, 95% to 99% seen once. The sample consisted of naive CD4+ T cells sorted from blood. Indicated subset: CD45RA+ positively selected. The receptors shown here come from a man in his thirties or forties in good health.

This chain uses TRBV18 with TRBJ1-1; tentatively, D is TRBD1 (6 bases). Germline V gene lookup returns CDR1 KGHSH and CDR2 LQKENI. Trimming shortened V by 2 bases and J by 4 bases, and 20 bases separated the two germline ends. The CDR3 totals 17 residues. The chain's CDR3 is CASSPLSGGAIPTEAFF. CDR3 DNA sequence: TGTGCCAGCTCACCATTGAGCGGGGGCGCGATCCCCACTGAAGCTTTCTTT.

This chain links TRBV7-9 with TRBJ2-5; 8 nucleotides agree with TRBD2. The CDR3 covers 15 residues. The V gene's germline CDR1 is SEHNR and CDR2 FQNEAQ (reference sequence). The ends lost 0 bases at V and 1 base at J; junction bases unmatched: 1. This CDR3 reads CASSLAAGGQETQYF. Written as DNA, the CDR3 is TGTGCCAGCAGCTTAGCGGCGGGGGGCCAAGAGACCCAGTACTTC.

The chain employs TRBV7-6 and TRBJ2-3; D is possibly TRBD1 or TRBD2 (5 bases each). Trimming shortened V by 1 base and J by 8 bases, and 13 bases separated the two germline ends. Germline V gene sequence: CDR1 SGHVS, CDR2 FNYEAQ. The length of the CDR3 is 14 residues. CDR3 sequence reads: CASSLGPGTTTQYF. CDR3 DNA: TGTGCCAGCAGCTTAGGACCGGGGACCACTACGCAGTATTTT.

This chain links TRBV5-1 with TRBJ2-5, with D possibly being TRBD1 or TRBD2 (5 bases each). This CDR3 comprises 14 residues. The germline V gene encodes CDR1 SGHRS and CDR2 YFSETQ. V was cut by 1 base and J by 4 bases, with 11 bases left in between. In DNA, the CDR3 is TGCGCCAGCAGCTTGAATTCCGGGGCAGAGACCCAGTACTTC. This sequence encodes CASSLNSGAETQYF.

The J gene is TRBJ1-2, the V gene TRBV28, with TRBD1 matching 8 bases. Per the germline V gene, CDR1 is MDHEN and CDR2 is SYDVKM. V gave up 4 bases and J gave up 2 bases; unmatched junction bases: 3. The CDR3 is 14 residues long. The chain's CDR3 is CASSWTGRNYGYTF. CDR3 nucleotide sequence: TGTGCCAGCAGTTGGACAGGGAGGAACTATGGCTACACCTTC.

The chain has TRBV4-1 and TRBJ2-2; D may be TRBD2 (6 bases). Germline V gene lookup returns CDR1 MGHRA and CDR2 YSYEKL. V was pared by 0 bases and J by 3 bases, with 20 bases between. The CDR3 runs 19 residues. CDR3 loop: CASSQDGGFGAGHTGELFF. In DNA form, the CDR3 reads TGCGCCAGCAGCCAAGATGGGGGGTTTGGTGCGGGACACACCGGGGAGCTGTTTTTT.

The gene calls are TRBV19 and TRBJ1-5; 7 bases match TRBD1. V lost 4 bases and J lost 3; bases outside the gene matches: 3. Germline V lookup: CDR1 LNHDA, CDR2 SQIVND (reference sequence). The CDR3 sequence is 14 residues long. Written as DNA, the CDR3 is TGTGCCAGTAGTAGAGACAGGGTCAATCAGCCCCAGCATTTT. It yields the protein CASSRDRVNQPQHF.

The J gene is TRBJ2-7, the V gene TRBV27, with D tentatively TRBD1 or TRBD2 (5 bases each). CDR3 length: 15 amino acids. Trimming removed 2 bases from V and 2 bases from J, with 13 bases in between. The germline gives CDR1 MNHEY, CDR2 SMNVEV (reference sequence). CDR3 DNA sequence: TGTGCCAGCAGTTTAGGGTCCGGGACCCCCTACGAGCAGTACTTC. It codes for CASSLGSGTPYEQYF.

The gene calls are TRBV2 and TRBJ2-7; TRBD2 matches at 11 bases. The CDR3 is 15 residues long. Losses at the gene ends were 5 bases for V and 4 bases for J; bases not matched to a gene: 7. CDR1 SNHLY and CDR2 FYNNEI come from the germline V gene. CDR3 sequence: CASSSSGGVRYEQYF. In DNA form, the CDR3 reads TGTGCCAGCAGTAGTAGCGGGGGGGTACGGTACGAGCAGTACTTC.

This clone was found once. This sample also contains other DNA sequences that code for the same CDR3. This chain joins TRBV5-1 and TRBJ2-3; D remains unclear. V was clipped by 0 bases and J by 2 bases, with 4 bases between them. Germline V gene data show CDR1 as SGHRS and CDR2 as YFSETQ. The length of the CDR3 is 13 residues. DNA for the CDR3: TGCGCCAGCAGCTTGGAGTCCACAGATACGCAGTATTTT. Protein sequence: CASSLESTDTQYF.

CDR3 protein: CASSLEAPADTQYF. CDR3 in DNA: TGTGCCAGCAGCTTGGAAGCTCCCGCAGATACGCAGTATTTT. The rearrangement uses TRBV5-6 and TRBJ2-3, with unresolved D. V gave up 0 bases and J gave up 4 bases, with 9 bases separating them. There are 14 residues in the CDR3. CDR1 and CDR2 from the germline V gene are SGHDT and YYEEEE.

This rearrangement joins TRBV6-1 to TRBJ2-7, with D uncertain. The length of the CDR3 is 13 residues. In germline, CDR1 is MNHNS, CDR2 SASEGT. V was cut by 7 bases and J by 3 bases, with 13 bases left in between. The CDR3 DNA sequence: TGTGCCAGCATACATGGCAGAAACTACGAGCAGTACTTC. Translating it yields CASIHGRNYEQYF.

This chain connects TRBV27 to TRBJ2-1; 7 bases line up with TRBD2. The CDR3 extends over 13 amino acids. The V segment lost 4 bases and the J segment 6 bases; nucleotides outside the gene matches: 3. Germline V gives CDR1 MNHEY, CDR2 SMNVEV (reference sequence). The CDR3: CASSWAGANEQFF. The CDR3 DNA reads TGTGCCAGCAGTTGGGCGGGAGCCAATGAGCAGTTCTTC.

The chain joins TRBV25-1 to TRBJ2-1; TRBD1 is a possible D gene (6 bases). This CDR3 is built from 15 residues. CDR1 and CDR2 from the germline V gene are MGHDK and SYGVNS. With 4 bases removed from V and 0 bases from J, the gap between germline ends came to 10 bases. The CDR3 DNA follows: TGTGCCAGCAGTGGCGACAGGAGCTCCTACAATGAGCAGTTCTTC. Its protein is CASSGDRSSYNEQFF.